Below, 18 T cell receptor beta chains from the same sample are listed, as sequenced in a study of CD8 T cells in ankylosing spondylitis. Regarding the study as a whole: About eight highly homologous variants made up a TCR beta motif that seemed to typify ankylosing spondylitis blood.

TCRdb used MiXCR to reprocess the 5' RACE reads, holding one entry per CDR3 protein. The sample has hundreds of thousands of distinct CDR3 sequences, about 13% seen once; the top ten hold approximately 6.2%. Antigen specificity for these receptors is unknown. The sample was blood, either unsorted or a sorted T cell fraction (not recorded which). These receptors originate from a male donor with ankylosing spondylitis.

This rearrangement joins TRBV5-1 to TRBJ2-7, with 10 bases matching TRBD1. The CDR3 sequence is 15 residues long. Trimming cost V 0 bases and J 3 bases; bases outside gene matches: 3. Looked up from germline, CDR1 is SGHRS and CDR2 is YFSETQ. The CDR3 region is CASSLGQGAYYEQYV. The CDR3 DNA sequence: TGCGCCAGCAGCTTGGGACAGGGGGCCTACTACGAGCAGTACGTC.

This clonotype has only a few counts. The J gene is TRBJ2-5, the V gene TRBV5-1, with 10 bases fitting TRBD2. The germline CDR1 and CDR2 sequences are SGHRS and YFSETQ. With 4 bases clipped from V and 5 bases from J, the junction kept 11 bases outside the gene matches. The CDR3 extends over 16 amino acids. CDR3 bases: TGCGCCAGCAGCCCTAGCGGGAGTAATCTGGGGGAGACCCAGTACTTC. Amino acid sequence: CASSPSGSNLGETQYF. Full variable domain (rest looked up from reference TRBV5-1 and TRBJ2-5): KAGVTQTPRYLIKTRGQQVTLSCSPISGHRSVSWYQQTPGQGLQFLFEYFSETQRNKGNFPGRFSGRQFSNSRSEMNVSTLELGDSALYLCASSPSGSNLGETQYFGPGTRLLVL.

The chain links TRBV2 to TRBJ2-5; 7 positions match TRBD2. The CDR3 runs 15 residues. V lost 4 bases and J lost 2; bases outside the gene matches: 7. Germline loops: CDR1 SNHLY, CDR2 FYNNEI. CDR3 DNA sequence: TGTGCCAGCAGTGGGTCTAGCGGACCTCAAGAGACCCAGTACTTC. Its translation: CASSGSSGPQETQYF. The entire variable domain, with the rest obtained from reference TRBV2 and TRBJ2-5, is as follows: EPEVTQTPSHQVTQMGQEVILRCVPISNHLYFYWYRQILGQKVEFLVSFYNNEISEKSEIFDDQFSVERPDGSNFTLKIRSTKLEDSAMYFCASSGSSGPQETQYFGPGTRLLVL.

A few counts support this clonotype. This chain connects TRBV9 to TRBJ1-2, with D hard to call. Trimming removed 4 bases from V and 8 bases from J, with 9 bases in between. The germline V gene has CDR1 SGDLS and CDR2 YYNGEE. The CDR3 loop spans 11 amino acids. The CDR3 nucleotides are TGTGCCAGCAGCTTTCCCCGGGGCTACACCTTC. Translating gives CASSFPRGYTF.

The chain has TRBV18 and TRBJ2-2; TRBD2 is a possible D gene (5 bases). The germline gives CDR1 KGHSH, CDR2 LQKENI. The CDR3 has 15 residues. Trimming shortened V by 5 bases and J by 7 bases, and 17 bases separated the two germline ends. The CDR3 spells CASSSLRDKNGELFF. In DNA form, the CDR3 reads TGTGCCAGCTCAAGTCTGAGGGATAAAAACGGGGAGCTGTTTTTT.

In its sample, this clonotype was seen a few times. V and J are TRBV20-1 and TRBJ2-5; 8 bases are shared with TRBD1. This CDR3 comprises 14 residues. V shed 3 bases and J 5 bases; nucleotides not matched to a gene: 8. Looked up from germline, CDR1 is DFQATT and CDR2 is SNEGSKA (reference sequence). In DNA, the CDR3 is TGCAGTGCTAGGGCGACAGGGGCGACGGAGACCCAGTACTTC. It specifies CSARATGATETQYF.

This clonotype was seen many times. The J gene is TRBJ2-7, the V gene TRBV5-1; D perhaps matches TRBD1 (6 bases). V lost 1 base, J lost 2 bases, and 10 bases lay in between. This CDR3 comprises 14 residues. Germline V gene data show CDR1 as SGHRS and CDR2 as YFSETQ. CDR3 sequence: CASSLKTGPYEQYF. CDR3 nucleotide sequence: TGCGCCAGCAGCTTGAAGACAGGACCCTACGAGCAGTACTTC.

The chain combines TRBV5-1 with TRBJ2-1; 10 bases are shared with TRBD2. V lost 3 bases and J lost 3; bases outside the gene matches: 9. Looked up from germline, CDR1 is SGHRS and CDR2 is YFSETQ. The CDR3 runs 17 residues. The CDR3 region is CASSSLLAGAVYNEQFF. The CDR3, as DNA: TGCGCCAGCAGCTCACTTCTAGCGGGAGCGGTCTACAATGAGCAGTTCTTC.

V usage is TRBV3-1 and J usage is TRBJ2-5; 10 nucleotides line up with TRBD1. V was clipped by 1 base and J by 3 bases; unmatched bases: 5. CDR3 length: 16 amino acids. CDR1 and CDR2 (germline): LGHDT, YNNKEL (reference sequence). The CDR3 is CASSQARDRGKETQYF. The CDR3 nucleotides read TGTGCCAGCAGCCAAGCCCGGGACAGGGGAAAAGAGACCCAGTACTTC.

A few counts support this clonotype. The rearrangement links TRBV5-1 to TRBJ2-5; D might be TRBD2 (6 bases). The CDR3 covers 17 residues. The ends were cut back, 0 bases at V and 2 bases at J, with 17 bases in the middle. Germline CDR1 is SGHRS and CDR2 is YFSETQ. The CDR3 DNA is TGCGCCAGCAGCTTGGAGTTTGGCGGGATGTCTCAAGAGACCCAGTACTTC. Its protein product is CASSLEFGGMSQETQYF.

The chain has TRBV20-1 and TRBJ2-1; D gene unclear. Trimming pared 6 bases from V and 10 bases from J, leaving 13 bases between. CDR3 length equals 11 residues. Per germline, CDR1 DFQATT and CDR2 SNEGSKA (reference sequence). The CDR3 sequence is CSAKRNTEQFF. The DNA for the CDR3 is TGCAGTGCGAAAAGGAACACCGAGCAGTTCTTC.

In its sample, this clonotype was seen a few times. This chain uses TRBV11-3 with TRBJ2-1, with TRBD2 matching over 7 bases. This CDR3 has 15 amino acids. Looked up from germline, CDR1 is SGHNT and CDR2 is YENEEA. V lost 1 base to trimming and J lost 3 bases; unmatched junction nucleotides: 3. The CDR3 nucleotides read TGTGCCAGCAGCTTAGGCGGGGGTCACTACAATGAGCAGTTCTTC. Translated, it gives CASSLGGGHYNEQFF. Drawing the rest from reference TRBV11-3 and TRBJ2-1, the complete variable domain is EAGVVQSPRYKIIEKKQPVAFWCNPISGHNTLYWYLQNLGQGPELLIRYENEEAVDDSQLPKDRFSAERLKGVDSTLKIQPAELGDSAVYLCASSLGGGHYNEQFFGPGTRLTVL.

The rearrangement joins TRBV7-8 to TRBJ1-5; 7 nucleotides align to TRBD1. With 4 bases clipped from V and 2 bases from J, the junction kept 5 bases outside the gene matches. From germline, CDR1 is SGHVS and CDR2 FQNEAQ. This CDR3 region has 15 residues. The CDR3 DNA sequence: TGTGCCAGCAGCTCCTACAGGGGAGGCAATCAGCCCCAGCATTTT. It is translated as CASSSYRGGNQPQHF.

The chain employs TRBV25-1 and TRBJ2-7, with TRBD1 identical over 7 bases. This CDR3 has 13 residues. V was clipped by 3 bases and J by 5 bases; unmatched bases: 4. The germline gives CDR1 MGHDK, CDR2 SYGVNS. This chain's CDR3 is CASSDDRAHEQYV. The CDR3 DNA sequence: TGTGCCAGCAGTGATGACAGGGCCCACGAGCAGTACGTC.

This clonotype was recorded at least ten times. This sequence joins TRBV20-1 and TRBJ2-1; 13 bases are a match to TRBD2. After removal of 2 bases from V and 9 bases from J, the junction contained 10 bases not matched to a gene. CDR3 length equals 16 residues. CDR1 is DFQATT, CDR2 SNEGSKA, per germline (reference sequence). CDR3 amino acids: CSARRTSGRTGIEQFF. CDR3 DNA: TGCAGTGCTAGAAGGACTAGCGGGAGAACAGGGATTGAGCAGTTCTTC.

The chain couples TRBV19 to TRBJ2-3, with D possibly TRBD2 on 5 matching bases. V lost 4 bases and J lost 11, with 10 bases in between. Germline loops: CDR1 LNHDA, CDR2 SQIVND (reference sequence). The CDR3 totals 11 residues. The CDR3 nucleotides read TGTGCCAGTAGTAAACCGGGATTGCAGTATTTT. Protein product: CASSKPGLQYF.

This chain joins TRBV4-2 and TRBJ2-7; D perhaps matches TRBD2 (6 bases). The CDR3 totals 15 residues. V gave up 2 bases and J gave up 1 base, with 12 bases separating them. Germline V lookup: CDR1 LGHNA, CDR2 YNFKEQ. The CDR3 reads CASSQMSAGSYEQYF. CDR3 in DNA: TGTGCCAGCAGCCAAATGTCGGCGGGGTCCTACGAGCAGTACTTC.

This clonotype was observed at least ten times. The chain couples TRBV20-1 to TRBJ1-2; D gene unclear. V was trimmed by 2 bases and J by 5 bases, leaving 6 bases between them. The germline V gene has CDR1 DFQATT and CDR2 SNEGSKA (reference sequence). There are 11 residues in the CDR3. CDR3 in DNA: TGCAGTGCTAGATGGGGATATGGCTACACCTTC. This codes for CSARWGYGYTF.